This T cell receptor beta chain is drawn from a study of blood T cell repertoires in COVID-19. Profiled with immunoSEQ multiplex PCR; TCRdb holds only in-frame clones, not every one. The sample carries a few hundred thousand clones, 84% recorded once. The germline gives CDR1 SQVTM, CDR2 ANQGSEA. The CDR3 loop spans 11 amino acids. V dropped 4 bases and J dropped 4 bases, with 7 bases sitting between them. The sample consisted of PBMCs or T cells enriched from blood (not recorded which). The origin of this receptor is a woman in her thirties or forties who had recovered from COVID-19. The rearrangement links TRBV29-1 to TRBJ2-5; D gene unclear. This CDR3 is CSVGPGETQYF. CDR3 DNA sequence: TGCAGCGTTGGTCCCGGAGAGACCCAGTACTTC.